This T cell receptor (beta chain) was identified in a study of blood T cells in healthy people across ages. Next came a second PCR, run for about 7 to 12 cycles, which used a sample-barcoded 5' primer along with a J-beta primer mix. TCRdb reprocessed the 5' RACE reads with MiXCR, giving one entry per CDR3 protein. Seen here are 700,000 to 900,000 distinct CDR3 sequences, roughly 25% observed once, and the top ten hold around 2.9%. V was shortened by 4 bases and J by 3 bases, with 15 bases between the two germline ends. Germline V CDR1 and CDR2: LGHNT, FRNRAP. CDR3 length equals 15 residues. This clonotype occurred a few times. The same sample was also used in a study of T cells of mothers and their children.

The receptor was isolated from a boy aged 5-17 years in good health. The genes are TRBV12-5 and TRBJ1-1, with D perhaps matching TRBD1 (6 bases). The source material was blood. Written as DNA, the CDR3 is TGTGCTAGTGGTTCCTCATGGGGGGCGGACACTGAAGCTTTCTTT. It specifies CASGSSWGADTEAFF.